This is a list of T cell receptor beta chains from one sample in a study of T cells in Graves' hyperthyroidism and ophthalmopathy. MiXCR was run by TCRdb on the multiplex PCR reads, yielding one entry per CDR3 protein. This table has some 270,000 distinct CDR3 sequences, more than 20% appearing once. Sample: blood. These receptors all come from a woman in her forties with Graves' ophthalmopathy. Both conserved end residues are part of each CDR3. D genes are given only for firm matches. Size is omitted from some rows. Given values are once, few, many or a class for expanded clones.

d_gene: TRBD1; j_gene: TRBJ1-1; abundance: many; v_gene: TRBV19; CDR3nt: TGTGCCAGTAGTATGATGACAGGGGGCATGAACACTGAAGCTTTCTTT; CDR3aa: CASSMMTGGMNTEAFF
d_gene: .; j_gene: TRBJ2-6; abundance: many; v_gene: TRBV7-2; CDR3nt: TGTGCCAGCAGCTTCCAGAGCTCTGGGGCCAACGTCCTGACTTTC; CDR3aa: CASSFQSSGANVLTF
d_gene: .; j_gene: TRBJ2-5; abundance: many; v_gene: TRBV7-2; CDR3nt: TGTGCCAGCAGCTTAGGGATCTGGGGGACTCCTATAGGGGAGACCCAGTACTTC; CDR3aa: CASSLGIWGTPIGETQYF
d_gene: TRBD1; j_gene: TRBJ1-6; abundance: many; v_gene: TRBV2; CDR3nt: TGTGCCAGCACCATCCGGGACAGGGGAGATTCACCCCTCCACTTT; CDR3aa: CASTIRDRGDSPLHF
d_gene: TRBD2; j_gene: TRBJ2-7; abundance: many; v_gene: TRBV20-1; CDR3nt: TGCAGTGCCTTAGCGGGTGTATCCTACGAGCAGTACTTC; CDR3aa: CSALAGVSYEQYF
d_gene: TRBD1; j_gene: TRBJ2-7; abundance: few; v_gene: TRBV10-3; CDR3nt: TGTGCCATCACCCCGACGACCGGGACAGGGGGCGACGAGCAGTACTTC; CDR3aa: CAITPTTGTGGDEQYF
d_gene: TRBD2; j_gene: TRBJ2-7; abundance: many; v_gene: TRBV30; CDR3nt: TGTGCCTCCTACCTTAGCGGGAGCCCCTACGAGCAGTACTTC; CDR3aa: CASYLSGSPYEQYF
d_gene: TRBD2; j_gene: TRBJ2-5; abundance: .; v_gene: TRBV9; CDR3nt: TGTGCCAGCAGCGCCGAGATTACTAGCGGGAGAGAGACCCAGTACTTC; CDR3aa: CASSAEITSGRETQYF
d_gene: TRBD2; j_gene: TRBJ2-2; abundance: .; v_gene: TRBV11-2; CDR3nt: TGTGCCAGCAGCTTCAACGGAGGACTAGCGGGAGTAAGCGGGGAGCTGTTTTTT; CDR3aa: CASSFNGGLAGVSGELFF
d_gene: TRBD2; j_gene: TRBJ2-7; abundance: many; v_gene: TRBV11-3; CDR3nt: TGTGCCAGCAGCTCTCGCGGGAGACGGGACGAGCAGTACTTC; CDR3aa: CASSSRGRRDEQYF
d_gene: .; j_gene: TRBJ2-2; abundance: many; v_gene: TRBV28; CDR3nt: TGTGCCAGCACGGAGCGACCCACCGGGGAGCTGTTTTTT; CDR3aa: CASTERPTGELFF
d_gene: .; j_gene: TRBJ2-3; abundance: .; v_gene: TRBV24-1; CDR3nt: TGTGCCACCAGTGATTTGGACCTGGCCCCAGATACGCAGTATTTT; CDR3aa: CATSDLDLAPDTQYF
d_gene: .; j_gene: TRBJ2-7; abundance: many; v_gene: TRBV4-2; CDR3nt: TGTGCCAGCCTCGACCCCCTTTTGCACGAGCAGTACTTC; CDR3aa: CASLDPLLHEQYF
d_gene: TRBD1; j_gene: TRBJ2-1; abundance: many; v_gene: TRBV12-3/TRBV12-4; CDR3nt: TGTGCCAGCAGTTTTGTGACAGGGAACCTCAATGAGCAGTTCTTC; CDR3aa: CASSFVTGNLNEQFF
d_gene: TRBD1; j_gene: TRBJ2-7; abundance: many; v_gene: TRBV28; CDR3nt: TGTGCCAGCAGTCCCGGGACAGGGTTTTATGGGTCGACCTACGAGCAGTACTTC; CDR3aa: CASSPGTGFYGSTYEQYF
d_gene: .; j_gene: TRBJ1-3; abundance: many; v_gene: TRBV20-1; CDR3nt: TGCAGTGCTAGGACAGCTGGAAACACCATATATTTT; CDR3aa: CSARTAGNTIYF
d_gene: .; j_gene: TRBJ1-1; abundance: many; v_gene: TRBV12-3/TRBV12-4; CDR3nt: TGTGCCAGCAGTATACAGGGAATTGGGAACACTGAAGCTTTCTTT; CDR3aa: CASSIQGIGNTEAFF
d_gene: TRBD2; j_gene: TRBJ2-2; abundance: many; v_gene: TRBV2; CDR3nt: TGTGCCAGCAGTTCGGGACTAGCGCGACTGGTGGCCGGGGAGCTGTTTTTT; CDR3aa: CASSSGLARLVAGELFF
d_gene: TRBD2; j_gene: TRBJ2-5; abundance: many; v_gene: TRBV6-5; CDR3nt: TGTGCCAGCAGTCCCCTAGCGGGATTCGCAGAGACCCAGTACTTC; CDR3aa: CASSPLAGFAETQYF
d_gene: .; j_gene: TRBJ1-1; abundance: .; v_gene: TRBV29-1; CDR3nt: TGCAGCCTCCGGGACGGCAACACTGAAGCTTTCTTT; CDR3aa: CSLRDGNTEAFF
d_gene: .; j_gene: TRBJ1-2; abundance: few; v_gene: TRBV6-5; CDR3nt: TGTGCCAGCAGTTACTCAGGCGGGACTAACTATGGCTACACCTTC; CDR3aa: CASSYSGGTNYGYTF
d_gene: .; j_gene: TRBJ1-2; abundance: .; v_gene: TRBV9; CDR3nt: TGTGCCAGCAGCCCCAGGGAGGGTGAATTCTATGGCTACACCTTC; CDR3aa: CASSPREGEFYGYTF
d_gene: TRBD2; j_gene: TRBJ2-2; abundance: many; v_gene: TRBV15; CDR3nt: TGTGCCACCAGCAGCGGCTTGGCGGGAGTGTCTAACACCGGGGAGCTGTTTTTT; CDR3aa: CATSSGLAGVSNTGELFF
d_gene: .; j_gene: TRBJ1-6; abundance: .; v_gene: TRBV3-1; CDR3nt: TGTGCCAGCCGGGTAAGGTCCGATTCACCCCTCCACTTT; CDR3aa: CASRVRSDSPLHF
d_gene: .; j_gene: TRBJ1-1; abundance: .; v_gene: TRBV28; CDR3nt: TGTGCCAGCAGGGGCGGGGGAATGGGGAACACTGAAGCTTTCTTT; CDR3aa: CASRGGGMGNTEAFF
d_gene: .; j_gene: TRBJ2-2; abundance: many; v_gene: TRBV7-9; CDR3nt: TGTGCCAGCAGCCCAAGCTCCGGGGAGCTGTTTTTT; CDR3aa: CASSPSSGELFF
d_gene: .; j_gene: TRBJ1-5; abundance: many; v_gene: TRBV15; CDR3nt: TGTGCCACCCAGCGTACCGGGTATAGCAATCAGCCCCAGCATTTT; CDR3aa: CATQRTGYSNQPQHF
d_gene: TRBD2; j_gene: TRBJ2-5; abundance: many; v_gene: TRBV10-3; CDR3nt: TGTGCCATCAGTGGGACTAGCGGGGATACCCAAGAGACCCAGTACTTC; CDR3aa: CAISGTSGDTQETQYF
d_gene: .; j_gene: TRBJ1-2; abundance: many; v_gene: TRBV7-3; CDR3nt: TGTGCCAGCAGCTTAGATGGAGGGGGCTATGGCTACACCTTC; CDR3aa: CASSLDGGGYGYTF
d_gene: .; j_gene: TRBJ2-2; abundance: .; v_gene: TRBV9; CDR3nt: TGTGCCAGCAGCGTCGGGCAGTACACCGGGGAGCTGTTTTTT; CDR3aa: CASSVGQYTGELFF
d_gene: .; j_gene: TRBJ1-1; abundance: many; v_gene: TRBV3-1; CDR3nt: TGTGCCAGCAGCAAAGCCACAGGGAACACTGAAGCTTTCTTT; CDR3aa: CASSKATGNTEAFF
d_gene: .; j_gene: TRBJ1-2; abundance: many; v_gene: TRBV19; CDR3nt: TGTGCCAGTAGTTCGGCGGGTTGGGGCTACACCTTC; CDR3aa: CASSSAGWGYTF
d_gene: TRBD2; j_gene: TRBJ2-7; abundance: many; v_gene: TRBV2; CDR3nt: TGTGCCAGCAGTTGGGTTCAAGCGGGAGGGTTCGACGAGCAGTACTTC; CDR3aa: CASSWVQAGGFDEQYF
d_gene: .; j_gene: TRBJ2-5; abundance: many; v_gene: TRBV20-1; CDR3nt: TGCAGTGCTAGAGATGGCGGCAACCAAGAGACCCAGTACTTC; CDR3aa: CSARDGGNQETQYF
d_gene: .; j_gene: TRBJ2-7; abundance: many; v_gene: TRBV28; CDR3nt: TGTGCCAGCAGTTCGCTCAGGGGGGTCTACGAGCAGTACTTC; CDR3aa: CASSSLRGVYEQYF